The T cell receptor (beta chain) described here comes from a study of blood T cell repertoires in COVID-19. The overall study: The United States, Italy and Spain provided the acute and convalescent COVID-19 samples. PBMCs, B-cell-depleted T cells, or T cells were the source of the cDNA or gDNA that made up the material.

V gave up 7 bases and J gave up 5 bases, with 11 bases separating them. The CDR3 is 12 amino acids. How the authors handled the data: By means of reference gene primer amplification, nucleated cell counts were estimated. Here immunoSEQ multiplex PCR was the method, and the copy in TCRdb shows in-frame clones only, minus some. V and J calls and clone size are given by that table; D and trimming were obtained from the DNA. The profile covers about 160,000 clones, with about 81% appearing a single time and roughly 11% taken by the ten largest. What was sequenced was peripheral blood. The rearrangement links TRBV12-3 or TRBV12-4 to TRBJ2-5; the D gene is possibly TRBD2 (5 bases). This clonotype originated in a human donor in a cohort sampled during active COVID-19. This chain's CDR3 is CASKDTGETQYF. CDR3 bases: TGTGCCAGCAAAGACACGGGGGAGACCCAGTACTTC.